These 29 T cell receptor beta chains were all obtained from the same sample, sequenced in a study of memory CD4+ T cells and cytomegalovirus serostatus. Data came from immunoSEQ multiplex PCR; TCRdb stores just in-frame clones and leaves some out. Of under 80,000 clones listed, 60% to 80% are singletons. Single viable CD3+CD4+CD8-CD45RO+ cells were sorted as the memory CD4+ T cells. Sequencing was done on a sample of memory CD4+ T cells from blood. These TCRs come from an adult in good health and CMV-seropositive.

The chain is built from TRBV5-1 and TRBJ2-2, with 8 bases that match TRBD1. This CDR3 spans 16 amino acids. J gave up 8 bases and V 1 base, and 10 bases lay outside the gene matches. Germline CDR1 SGHRS, CDR2 YFSETQ. The CDR3 sequence: CASSLTDRGSVGELFF. The CDR3, as DNA: TGCGCCAGCAGCTTGACCGACAGGGGATCCGTTGGGGAGCTGTTTTTT.

J is TRBJ1-2 and V is TRBV5-6, with TRBD1 as a possible D gene (5 bases). This CDR3 has 15 amino acids. Between the trimmed V and J ends, which lost 4 bases and 4 bases, there was a span of 17 bases. From germline, CDR1 is SGHDT and CDR2 YYEEEE. The CDR3 here is CASSRTPGQIYGYTF. In DNA form, the CDR3 reads TGTGCCAGCAGCCGTACTCCGGGGCAGATCTATGGCTACACCTTC.

V usage is TRBV4-3 and J usage is TRBJ2-5; possible D gene TRBD1, 5 bases. Germline V gives CDR1 LGHNA, CDR2 YSLEER. V was cut by 1 base and J by 5 bases, with 14 bases left in between. This CDR3 is 15 amino acids long. In DNA form, the CDR3 reads TGCGCCAGCAGCCAAGGCTCAGGGAAGGGGGAGACCCAGTACTTC. It translates to CASSQGSGKGETQYF.

This clone was found a few times. DNA of the CDR3: TGTGCCAGCAGTGAACATCAGGGGGCAGGATCACCCCTCCACTTT. The encoded protein is CASSEHQGAGSPLHF. This chain links TRBV25-1 with TRBJ1-6; 8 bases fit TRBD1. The germline V gene encodes CDR1 MGHDK and CDR2 SYGVNS. After removal of 2 bases from V and 10 bases from J, the junction contained 7 bases not matched to a gene. CDR3 length: 15 residues.

The chain combines TRBV19 with TRBJ2-3; tentative D call: TRBD2 (5 bases). V lost 8 bases and J 2 bases, leaving 14 bases between the germline ends. In germline, CDR1 is LNHDA, CDR2 SQIVND (reference sequence). CDR3 length: 14 residues. CDR3 bases: TGTGCCAGTTCCGCGGGCCCCCTCACAGATACGCAGTATTTT. The encoded protein is CASSAGPLTDTQYF.

This chain joins TRBV19 and TRBJ1-3; D ambiguous. The germline gives CDR1 LNHDA, CDR2 SQIVND (reference sequence). This CDR3 is 17 amino acids long. Trimming stripped 5 bases from V and 2 bases from J, with 19 bases between. The CDR3 bases are TGTGCCAGTAGTTCTCAACCACCCGACTTACCTGGAAACACCATATATTTT. Protein: CASSSQPPDLPGNTIYF.

The chain links TRBV7-2 to TRBJ2-7; TRBD2 matches at 9 bases. The CDR3 runs 15 residues. Trimming cost V 6 bases and J 2 bases; bases outside gene matches: 8. From germline, CDR1 is SGHTA and CDR2 FQGNSA. CDR3 sequence reads: CASSSGGGGAYEQYF. As DNA, the CDR3 is TGTGCCAGCAGTTCAGGAGGCGGGGGGGCCTACGAGCAGTACTTC.

V usage is TRBV30 and J usage is TRBJ1-1; D unresolved. The germline gives CDR1 GTSNPN, CDR2 SVGIG (reference sequence). V shed 0 bases and J shed 5 bases, with 13 bases lying between them. The CDR3 is 14 residues long. The CDR3 DNA is TGTGCCTGGAGTGTGGGAATTTTCGGTACTGAAGCTTTCTTT. Protein: CAWSVGIFGTEAFF.

This chain joins TRBV5-4 and TRBJ1-1, with TRBD1 matching over 7 bases. The V gene's germline CDR1 is SGHNT and CDR2 YYREEE (reference sequence). J gave up 4 bases and V 1 base, and 7 bases lay outside the gene matches. The CDR3 runs 15 residues. The CDR3 here is CASSLPRQGSTEAFF. Written as DNA, the CDR3 is TGTGCCAGCAGCTTGCCGAGACAGGGAAGCACTGAAGCTTTCTTT. The whole variable domain, filled in from reference TRBV5-4 and TRBJ1-1, reads ETGVTQSPTHLIKTRGQQVTLRCSSQSGHNTVSWYQQALGQGPQFIFQYYREEENGRGNFPPRFSGLQFPNYSSELNVNALELDDSALYLCASSLPRQGSTEAFFGQGTRLTVV.

This clone is medium-sized (0.01 to 0.1%) within its sample. J is TRBJ1-3 and V is TRBV7-2, with D unresolved. The CDR3 runs 11 residues. Between the trimmed V and J ends, which lost 3 bases and 9 bases, there was a span of 6 bases. The germline gives CDR1 SGHTA, CDR2 FQGNSA. The CDR3 nucleotides are TGTGCCAGCAGCTTGGACGGCACCATATATTTT. As protein: CASSLDGTIYF. The whole variable domain, filled in from reference TRBV7-2 and TRBJ1-3, reads GAGVSQSPSNKVTEKGKDVELRCDPISGHTALYWYRQSLGQGLEFLIYFQGNSAPDKSGLPSDRFSAERTGGSVSTLTIQRTQQEDSAVYLCASSLDGTIYFGEGSWLTVV.

The J gene is TRBJ1-1, the V gene TRBV7-9, with no clear D. The CDR3 has 11 residues. Germline V gives CDR1 SEHNR, CDR2 FQNEAQ (reference sequence). V gave up 2 bases and J gave up 7 bases, with 5 bases separating them. CDR3 loop: CASSLMGEAFF. DNA of the CDR3: TGTGCCAGCAGCTTAATGGGTGAAGCTTTCTTT.

V gene TRBV6-5 combines with J gene TRBJ1-5; D unclear. This CDR3 has 13 residues. Deletions cut 2 bases from V and 7 bases from J, with 9 bases between. Germline values: CDR1 MNHEY, CDR2 SVGAGI. CDR3 sequence: CASSYGQDQPQHF. The CDR3 DNA reads as TGTGCCAGCAGTTACGGGCAGGACCAGCCCCAGCATTTT.

V and J are TRBV18 and TRBJ1-2; D is ambiguous. The CDR3 extends over 13 amino acids. Germline-derived CDR1 and CDR2 are KGHSH and LQKENI. V was pared by 5 bases and J by 8 bases, with 15 bases between. The CDR3 loop is CASSYESVGGYTF. The DNA for the CDR3 is TGTGCCAGCTCATACGAGTCTGTAGGCGGCTACACCTTC.

The rearrangement links TRBV6-4 to TRBJ1-1; no definite D call. Trimming removed 4 bases from V and 1 base from J, with 10 bases in between. The CDR3 length is 14 residues. CDR1 and CDR2 from the germline V gene are MRHNA and SNTAGT. The chain's CDR3 is CASSVSAQNTEAFF. CDR3 DNA: TGTGCCAGCAGTGTATCAGCCCAGAACACTGAAGCTTTCTTT.

This clone was recorded a few times. The rearrangement joins TRBV9 to TRBJ1-1; perhaps TRBD1 as D (5 bases). Germline lookup yields CDR1 SGDLS and CDR2 YYNGEE. The V gene lost 7 bases and the J gene lost 0 bases, with 10 bases spanning the gap. The CDR3 extends over 13 amino acids. CDR3 coding DNA: TGTGCCAGCGCCCAACAGGTGAACACTGAAGCTTTCTTT. Translated, it gives CASAQQVNTEAFF. Filled out from reference TRBV9 and TRBJ1-1, the complete variable domain reads DSGVTQTPKHLITATGQRVTLRCSPRSGDLSVYWYQQSLDQGLQFLIQYYNGEERAKGNILERFSAQQFPDLHSELNLSSLELGDSALYFCASAQQVNTEAFFGQGTRLTVV.

This chain connects TRBV7-2 to TRBJ1-1; 8 nucleotides line up with TRBD1. With V trimmed by 5 bases and J by 11 bases, 10 bases remained unmatched. CDR1 and CDR2 (germline): SGHTA, FQGNSA. The CDR3 has 13 amino acids. The CDR3 nucleotides are TGTGCCAGCAGCCCGGCGGGACAGGTCCCGGCTTTCTTT. Translation gives CASSPAGQVPAFF.

The chain couples TRBV9 to TRBJ2-5; perhaps TRBD2 as D (6 bases). The germline CDR1 and CDR2 sequences are SGDLS and YYNGEE. Trimming left V 0 bases short and J 4 bases short, with 10 bases between. CDR3 length equals 14 residues. CDR3 DNA sequence: TGTGCCAGCAGCGTAGGGGCGGGGCGAGAGACCCAGTACTTC. Residues: CASSVGAGRETQYF. The whole variable domain, filled in from reference TRBV9 and TRBJ2-5, reads DSGVTQTPKHLITATGQRVTLRCSPRSGDLSVYWYQQSLDQGLQFLIQYYNGEERAKGNILERFSAQQFPDLHSELNLSSLELGDSALYFCASSVGAGRETQYFGPGTRLLVL.

This clone was detected ten times or more. This rearrangement joins TRBV19 to TRBJ1-2; D gene uncertain. This CDR3 is built from 14 residues. V dropped 7 bases and J dropped 5 bases, with 17 bases sitting between them. Germline-derived CDR1 and CDR2 are LNHDA and SQIVND (reference sequence). The CDR3 is CASKHLLGKYGYTF. CDR3 sequence (DNA): TGTGCCAGTAAGCACCTTCTGGGGAAGTATGGCTACACCTTC. Full variable domain (rest looked up from reference TRBV19 and TRBJ1-2): DGGITQSPKYLFRKEGQNVTLSCEQNLNHDAMYWYRQDPGQGLRLIYYSQIVNDFQKGDIAEGYSVSREKKESFPLTVTSAQKNPTAFYLCASKHLLGKYGYTFGSGTRLTVV.

The chain combines TRBV10-3 with TRBJ2-7; 11 bases line up with TRBD2. Germline values: CDR1 ENHRY, CDR2 SYGVKD. The CDR3 extends over 17 amino acids. V lost 9 bases, J lost 4 bases, and 17 bases stayed unmatched. CDR3 loop: CAITTSGTPHLDYEQYV. In DNA form, the CDR3 reads TGTGCCATTACGACTAGCGGGACCCCCCATCTCGATTACGAGCAGTACGTC.

The V gene is TRBV2, the J gene TRBJ1-2; 8 bases align to TRBD1. In germline, CDR1 is SNHLY, CDR2 FYNNEI. The CDR3 runs 14 residues. V shed 5 bases and J 8 bases; nucleotides not matched to a gene: 10. The chain's CDR3 is CASSLRQGSEGYTF. CDR3 in DNA: TGTGCCAGCAGTCTCCGACAGGGGTCTGAGGGCTACACCTTC.

The chain combines TRBV28 with TRBJ2-7; tentatively, D is TRBD2 (5 bases). Germline CDR1 reads MDHEN; CDR2 reads SYDVKM. V was shortened by 7 bases and J by 2 bases, with 15 bases between the two germline ends. CDR3 length equals 14 residues. CDR3: CASTQGLFPYEQYF. As DNA, the CDR3 is TGTGCCAGCACCCAAGGACTTTTTCCCTACGAGCAGTACTTC.

This clone was seen once. J is TRBJ1-5 and V is TRBV19; 8 positions match TRBD1. Per germline, CDR1 LNHDA and CDR2 SQIVND (reference sequence). There are 14 residues in the CDR3. Trimming took 1 base from V and 7 from J; bases not matched to a gene: 3. CDR3 sequence (DNA): TGTGCCAGTAGTATAGGTACAGGGGGACAGCCCCAGCATTTT. Its protein is CASSIGTGGQPQHF.

V gene TRBV5-4 combines with J gene TRBJ2-1; TRBD1 or TRBD2 may be the D gene (5 bases each). This CDR3 spans 16 amino acids. Germline V lookup: CDR1 SGHNT, CDR2 YYREEE (reference sequence). V lost 3 bases and J lost 1, with 14 bases in between. The CDR3 DNA reads TGTGCCAGCAGCTGGGGTGGGGGTAGGTCCTACAATGAGCAGTTCTTC. This encodes CASSWGGGRSYNEQFF.

This chain joins TRBV9 and TRBJ2-1; the D gene is possibly TRBD2 (5 bases). The V gene lost 2 bases and the J gene lost 5 bases, with 11 bases spanning the gap. The CDR3 is 14 amino acids. From germline, CDR1 is SGDLS and CDR2 YYNGEE. The CDR3: CASSVLSANNEQFF. CDR3 DNA sequence: TGTGCCAGCAGCGTCCTTAGCGCCAACAATGAGCAGTTCTTC.

J is TRBJ2-1 and V is TRBV18; D is unclear. Per the germline V gene, CDR1 is KGHSH and CDR2 is LQKENI. This CDR3 has 15 residues. Deletions cut 2 bases from V and 0 bases from J, with 8 bases between. The CDR3 DNA reads TGTGCCAGCTCACCAATGCGCAGCTCCTACAATGAGCAGTTCTTC. It encodes CASSPMRSSYNEQFF.

This rearrangement joins TRBV10-3 to TRBJ2-5, with D tentatively TRBD1 (5 bases). V lost 9 bases and J lost 1, with 15 bases in between. Per germline, CDR1 ENHRY and CDR2 SYGVKD. This CDR3 comprises 14 residues. The CDR3 protein is CAISEGAAQETQYF. CDR3 in DNA: TGTGCCATTTCTGAAGGGGCAGCCCAAGAGACCCAGTACTTC.

V is TRBV10-3 and J is TRBJ1-1, with D hard to call. CDR1 and CDR2 (germline): ENHRY, SYGVKD. The V end lost 6 bases, the J end lost 8 bases, and 16 bases lay between the germline ends. This CDR3 has 13 residues. The CDR3 DNA reads TGTGCCATCAGGCCGGGAGCGTGGGTCGAAGCTTTCTTT. It specifies CAIRPGAWVEAFF.

The rearrangement joins TRBV18 to TRBJ1-2; TRBD1 aligns across 8 bases. Germline V lookup: CDR1 KGHSH, CDR2 LQKENI. Losses at the gene ends were 4 bases for V and 5 bases for J; bases not matched to a gene: 3. The CDR3 is 13 amino acids. In DNA, the CDR3 is TGTGCCAGCTCACAGGGACAGGAGTATGGCTACACCTTC. Its protein product is CASSQGQEYGYTF.

The chain combines TRBV19 with TRBJ1-1; a possible D gene is TRBD1 (5 bases). Per germline, CDR1 LNHDA and CDR2 SQIVND (reference sequence). Trimming took off 6 bases at V and 0 bases at J, with 14 bases between the two ends. The CDR3 length is 15 residues. The CDR3 loop reads CASRNRPDVNTEAFF. In DNA form, the CDR3 reads TGTGCCAGTAGAAACAGGCCGGATGTGAACACTGAAGCTTTCTTT.